A selection of T cell receptor beta chains follows, all from one sample in a study of T cell responses to AZD1222 COVID-19 vaccine. Some clones are missing from TCRdb's copy, which holds only in-frame ones; the method was immunoSEQ multiplex PCR. The sample lists 65,000 to 100,000 clones; roughly 90% were seen once. Here the sequenced sample was peripheral blood, taken 28 days after the second AZD1222 dose. These receptor sequences come from an adult who received the AZD1222 COVID-19 vaccine. The CDR3 runs from the conserved cysteine through the conserved F or W. A D gene is named only where the DNA matches it firmly. The size entry is marked missing in some rows and otherwise reads once, few, many or a size class.

j_call	clone_size	v_call	d_call	cdr3_aa	cdr3_nt
TRBJ2-3	.	TRBV4-2	TRBD1	CASSPDEGAGADTQYF	TGTGCCAGCAGCCCTGACGAGGGGGCAGGGGCAGATACGCAGTATTTT
TRBJ1-2	.	TRBV7-9	.	CASSMFESGEGYGYTF	TGTGCCAGCAGCATGTTTGAAAGTGGGGAGGGCTATGGCTACACCTTC
TRBJ2-1	.	TRBV5-1	.	CASSLAGEQFF	TGCGCCAGCAGCTTGGCGGGCGAGCAGTTCTTC
TRBJ2-1	.	TRBV12-5	TRBD2	CASGSGRASSYNEQFF	TGTGCTAGTGGTAGCGGGAGGGCCAGTTCCTACAATGAGCAGTTCTTC
TRBJ1-3	once	TRBV5-1	.	CASSPGTASGNTIYF	TGCGCCAGCAGCCCTGGGACGGCCTCTGGAAACACCATATATTTT
TRBJ2-5	.	TRBV29-1	.	CSVEDPTSRETQYF	TGCAGCGTTGAAGATCCAACTAGCCGTGAGACCCAGTACTTC
TRBJ1-1	.	TRBV2	TRBD1	CASTYDRGDTEAFF	TGTGCCAGCACCTATGACAGGGGCGATACTGAAGCTTTCTTT
TRBJ2-7	.	TRBV29-1	TRBD2	CSVEASGRDYEQYF	TGCAGCGTTGAAGCTAGCGGGAGGGACTACGAGCAGTACTTC
TRBJ2-3	.	TRBV6-4	.	CASSDGARSSTDTQYF	TGTGCCAGCAGCGACGGGGCGCGGAGTAGCACAGATACGCAGTATTTT
TRBJ2-1	.	TRBV28	.	CASSFQFSYNEQFF	TGTGCCAGCAGTTTTCAGTTTTCCTACAATGAGCAGTTCTTC
TRBJ2-1	once	TRBV6-2/TRBV6-3	TRBD2	CASSPWTSHNEQFF	TGTGCCAGCAGTCCCTGGACTAGCCACAATGAGCAGTTCTTC
TRBJ2-1	.	TRBV4-2	.	CASSQDPGEGYNEQFF	TGTGCCAGCAGCCAAGACCCAGGGGAGGGCTACAATGAGCAGTTCTTC
TRBJ1-5	.	TRBV4-1	.	CASSQTLSRQPQHF	TGCGCCAGCAGCCAAACGCTTTCGAGGCAGCCCCAGCATTTT
TRBJ1-1	.	TRBV14	.	CASSQDYGTEAFF	TGTGCCAGCAGCCAAGACTACGGGACTGAAGCTTTCTTT
TRBJ1-4	.	TRBV27	TRBD1	CASSLRGQGVEKLFF	TGTGCCAGCAGTTTACGTGGTCAGGGGGTCGAAAAACTGTTTTTT
TRBJ1-2	.	TRBV7-6	.	CASSLTEIYGYTF	TGTGCCAGCAGCTTAACAGAGATCTATGGCTACACCTTC
TRBJ1-2	.	TRBV2	.	CASSGYRPSNYGYTF	TGTGCCAGCAGTGGGTACAGGCCTTCTAACTATGGCTACACCTTC
TRBJ2-7	.	TRBV19	.	CASSSDPYEQYF	TGTGCCAGTAGCTCGGACCCCTACGAGCAGTACTTC
TRBJ2-6	.	TRBV6-4	.	CASTPRPRNSNVLTF	TGTGCCAGCACTCCCAGGCCGAGGAACTCCAACGTCCTGACTTTC
TRBJ2-7	.	TRBV6-5	.	CASSGGGGLREQYF	TGTGCCAGCAGCGGAGGCGGGGGCCTCCGCGAGCAGTACTTC
TRBJ1-2	once	TRBV5-1	.	CASSSLDKNYGYTF	TGCGCCAGCAGCTCGTTGGACAAGAACTATGGCTACACCTTC
TRBJ2-7	.	TRBV19	TRBD2	CASSMTASGRRLYEQYF	TGTGCCAGTAGTATGACGGCTAGCGGGAGGAGGTTGTACGAGCAGTACTTC
TRBJ2-1	.	TRBV5-1	TRBD2	CASSPPGSGKIGEQFF	TGCGCCAGCAGCCCGCCGGGGAGCGGGAAAATTGGTGAGCAGTTCTTC
TRBJ2-7	.	TRBV18	TRBD1	CASSPETGREQYF	TGTGCCAGCTCACCGGAGACAGGGCGCGAGCAGTACTTC
TRBJ1-1	.	TRBV5-1	.	CASSLVVGETEAFF	TGCGCCAGCAGCTTGGTGGTGGGGGAGACTGAAGCTTTCTTT
TRBJ1-5	few	TRBV7-8	.	CASSLVVNQPQHF	TGTGCCAGCAGCTTAGTAGTCAATCAGCCCCAGCATTTT
TRBJ1-2	.	TRBV19	.	CASSIDLFGYANYGYTF	TGTGCCAGTAGTATAGATCTATTCGGTTATGCTAACTATGGCTACACCTTC
TRBJ2-3	once	TRBV5-1	.	CASSSPPTGSDTQYF	TGCGCCAGCAGCTCGCCCCCCACAGGGTCCGATACGCAGTATTTT
TRBJ1-1	.	TRBV7-2	.	CASSPKAGNTEAFF	TGTGCCAGCAGCCCTAAGGCAGGGAACACTGAAGCTTTCTTT
TRBJ2-1	.	TRBV18	.	CASSPPILGRENEQFF	TGTGCCAGCTCACCACCGATCCTCGGGAGAGAGAATGAGCAGTTCTTC
TRBJ1-1	.	TRBV29-1	.	CSVAGYTEAFF	TGCAGCGTTGCAGGGTACACTGAAGCTTTCTTT
TRBJ1-1	.	TRBV6-1	.	CASSEGMEGRVNKNTEAFF	TGTGCCAGCAGTGAAGGTATGGAGGGCAGGGTGAATAAGAACACTGAAGCTTTCTTT
TRBJ2-1	.	TRBV10-2	TRBD2	CASGLAGGLEQFF	TGCGCCAGCGGTCTAGCGGGAGGACTTGAGCAGTTCTTC
TRBJ2-1	.	TRBV29-1	TRBD2	CSALRLAGGSYNEQFF	TGCAGCGCCCTTCGTCTAGCGGGAGGGTCTTACAATGAGCAGTTCTTC
TRBJ1-1	.	TRBV6-5	.	CASSFSPPDTEAFF	TGTGCCAGCAGTTTTTCCCCTCCCGACACTGAAGCTTTCTTT
TRBJ2-5	.	TRBV18	.	CASSPLAEETQYF	TGTGCCAGCTCACCATTGGCTGAAGAGACCCAGTACTTC
TRBJ1-2	.	TRBV5-1	.	CASSPGDDYGYTF	TGCGCCAGCAGCCCGGGGGATGACTATGGCTACACCTTC
TRBJ1-2	.	TRBV14	.	CASSQGVANYGYTF	TGTGCCAGCAGCCAAGGTGTAGCTAACTATGGCTACACCTTC
TRBJ2-7	few	TRBV19	.	CASSIAGYEQYF	TGTGCCAGTAGTATAGCAGGCTACGAGCAGTACTTC
TRBJ2-1	.	TRBV23-1	TRBD2	CASSQPRTVAGGSSYNEQFF	TGCGCCAGCAGTCAACCCCGGACAGTCGCGGGAGGGAGCTCCTACAATGAGCAGTTCTTC
TRBJ2-7	.	TRBV5-1	.	CASSLELAHYEQYF	TGCGCCAGCAGCTTGGAGCTAGCCCACTACGAGCAGTACTTC
TRBJ1-1	.	TRBV7-9	.	CASSLGSETEAFF	TGTGCCAGCAGCCTAGGGTCAGAAACTGAAGCTTTCTTT
TRBJ2-3	.	TRBV5-1	.	CASNGVVGGTDTQYF	TGCGCCAGCAATGGGGTCGTGGGTGGCACAGATACGCAGTATTTT
TRBJ2-6	.	TRBV6-6	TRBD1	CASSGRQGSGANVLTF	TGTGCCAGCAGTGGCAGACAGGGATCCGGGGCCAACGTCCTGACTTTC
TRBJ2-3	once	TRBV7-9	.	CASGTTDTQYF	TGTGCCAGCGGTACTACAGATACGCAGTATTTT
TRBJ2-2	.	TRBV4-1	TRBD2	CASSQAAGLAGIINTGELFF	TGCGCCAGCAGCCAAGCCGCTGGACTAGCGGGAATTATCAACACCGGGGAGCTGTTTTTT
TRBJ2-7	.	TRBV25-1	.	CASSVTGTYEQYF	TGTGCCAGCAGTGTCACCGGGACATACGAGCAGTACTTC
TRBJ1-2	.	TRBV30	.	CAWSGGAGYTF	TGTGCCTGGAGTGGGGGGGCTGGCTACACCTTC
TRBJ1-4	.	TRBV3-1/TRBV3-2	TRBD1	CASSRQGATNEKLFF	TGTGCCAGCAGCCGACAGGGGGCCACTAATGAAAAACTGTTTTTT
TRBJ2-3	.	TRBV6-4	TRBD2	CASSLLAGSTDTQYF	TGTGCCAGCAGTCTCCTAGCGGGGAGCACAGATACGCAGTATTTT
TRBJ2-5	.	TRBV5-1	TRBD2	CASSFSGNLQETQYF	TGCGCCAGCAGCTTTAGCGGGAACCTCCAAGAGACCCAGTACTTC
TRBJ2-4	.	TRBV27	TRBD1	CASSPFPGTGPRGPIQYF	TGTGCCAGCAGCCCTTTCCCCGGGACAGGGCCTAGAGGACCCATTCAGTACTTC
TRBJ2-7	.	TRBV5-4	.	CASSPGGQKDEQYF	TGTGCCAGCAGCCCAGGGGGGCAGAAGGACGAGCAGTACTTC
TRBJ2-7	.	TRBV4-1	.	CASSQERTPGEQYF	TGCGCCAGCAGCCAAGAACGCACTCCGGGCGAGCAGTACTTC
TRBJ1-2	few	TRBV2	.	CASSPDPPNYGYTF	TGTGCCAGCAGCCCCGACCCTCCTAACTATGGCTACACCTTC
TRBJ1-2	.	TRBV4-2	TRBD1	CASSQDGTGGFYGYTF	TGTGCCAGCAGCCAAGACGGGACAGGGGGCTTCTATGGCTACACCTTC
TRBJ1-1	.	TRBV4-2	.	CASSQGPRTEAFF	TGTGCCAGCAGCCAGGGGCCCAGGACTGAAGCTTTCTTT
TRBJ2-4	once	TRBV14	.	CASSERQGAKNIQYF	TGTGCCAGCAGCGAAAGGCAGGGAGCCAAAAACATTCAGTACTTC
TRBJ1-6	once	TRBV5-6	.	CASGTRGSYNSPLHF	TGTGCCAGCGGTACCCGGGGCTCCTATAATTCACCCCTCCACTTT